This entry lists 12 T cell receptor beta chains sequenced from one sample in a study of CD8 T cells in ankylosing spondylitis. Using its own MiXCR run on the 5' RACE reads, TCRdb lists one record per CDR3 protein. Among 180,000 or so distinct CDR3 sequences listed, under 14% were seen once. Sequencing used blood, either unsorted or a sorted T cell fraction (not recorded which). The receptor set was obtained from a male donor with ankylosing spondylitis or in good health (not recorded which).

V is TRBV5-1 and J is TRBJ2-7, with 8 nucleotides matching TRBD1. J lost 6 bases, V lost 5 bases, and 7 bases had no gene match. The CDR3 contains 13 residues. The germline V gene encodes CDR1 SGHRS and CDR2 YFSETQ. CDR3 residues: CASRTGTGSEQYF. In DNA form, the CDR3 reads TGCGCCAGCAGAACCGGGACAGGCTCCGAGCAGTACTTC.

This clonotype has more than one count but fewer than ten. V and J are TRBV29-1 and TRBJ1-2, with D tentatively TRBD1 (5 bases). This CDR3 spans 11 amino acids. CDR1 and CDR2 (germline): SQVTM, ANQGSEA. The germline V and J ends were trimmed by 7 bases and 8 bases, with 14 bases remaining between them. CDR3 coding DNA: TGCAGCGGAGGGACGGGATACGGCTACACCTTC. This sequence encodes CSGGTGYGYTF.

This clonotype was found many times. The chain employs TRBV4-3 and TRBJ1-1; D remains unclear. Germline CDR1 and CDR2: LGHNA and YSLEER. The V end lost 1 base, the J end lost 4 bases, and 16 bases lay between the germline ends. The CDR3 extends over 16 amino acids. The CDR3 region has the DNA TGCGCCAGCAGCCAAGGACCTCGGGGATCGGGCACTGAAGCTTTCTTT. It yields the protein CASSQGPRGSGTEAFF.

This clonotype was picked up many times. The chain uses TRBV6-6 and TRBJ1-2; 7 bases line up with TRBD1. This CDR3 comprises 14 residues. Germline CDR1 reads MNHNY; CDR2 reads SVGAGI (reference sequence). The V segment lost 0 bases and the J segment 8 bases; nucleotides outside the gene matches: 6. The DNA for the CDR3 is TGTGCCAGCAGTTACTCGAGGGACAGCAAGGGCTACACCTTC. It specifies CASSYSRDSKGYTF.

Concerning this clonotype: A much larger clone lies one base from this, so it may be a read error. The chain combines TRBV10-3 with TRBJ1-6, with TRBD1 as a possible D gene (6 bases). CDR1 is ENHRY and CDR2 is SYGVKD in the germline V gene. V lost 6 bases, J lost 9 bases, and 15 bases lay in between. CDR3 length equals 14 residues. CDR3 nucleotides: TGTGCCATCAGCAGCAAGGGCAGGGGTTCACCCCTCCACTTT. As protein: CAISSKGRGSPLHF.

This clonotype was seen at least ten times. The DNA for the CDR3 is TGCGCCAGCACCTCGACAGGGGGCTACACTGAAGCTTTCTTT. The encoded protein is CASTSTGGYTEAFF. V is TRBV5-1 and J is TRBJ1-1; 10 bases are a match to TRBD1. This CDR3 comprises 14 residues. V lost 6 bases and J lost 3; bases outside the gene matches: 5. CDR1 and CDR2 from the germline V gene are SGHRS and YFSETQ.

The chain combines TRBV5-4 with TRBJ1-1; D may be TRBD1 (6 bases). With 4 bases removed from V and 4 bases from J, the gap between germline ends came to 20 bases. The germline gives CDR1 SGHNT, CDR2 YYREEE (reference sequence). The CDR3 length is 16 residues. The CDR3 region has the DNA TGTGCCAGCAGCCCTTCCCCCACAGGGTTGGGCACTGAAGCTTTCTTT. Translated, it gives CASSPSPTGLGTEAFF.

The chain has TRBV5-1 and TRBJ2-2; D is unresolved. V was cut by 2 bases and J by 2 bases, with 10 bases left in between. Germline CDR1 reads SGHRS; CDR2 reads YFSETQ. CDR3 length equals 15 residues. The CDR3 nucleotides read TGCGCCAGCAGCTTCCTCAGGCCAAACACCGGGGAGCTGTTTTTT. Its translation is CASSFLRPNTGELFF.

This rearrangement joins TRBV30 to TRBJ2-7; perhaps TRBD2 as D (6 bases). This CDR3 has 12 residues. Trimming stripped 8 bases from V and 0 bases from J, with 11 bases between. The germline V gene has CDR1 GTSNPN and CDR2 SVGIG (reference sequence). For the CDR3, the DNA is TGTGCCCTAGGAGGGTTCTCCTACGAGCAGTACTTC. As protein: CALGGFSYEQYF.

This clonotype appeared a few times. The chain employs TRBV20-1 and TRBJ2-7; 7 bases fit TRBD2. The CDR3 covers 13 residues. After removal of 3 bases from V and 4 bases from J, the junction contained 6 bases not matched to a gene. The germline V gene encodes CDR1 DFQATT and CDR2 SNEGSKA (reference sequence). The CDR3 DNA sequence: TGCAGTGCTAGTTCCGCTAGCGGATACGAGCAGTACTTC. It is translated as CSASSASGYEQYF.

The sample holds a few counts of this clonotype. The V gene is TRBV5-8, the J gene TRBJ2-5; 13 bases map to TRBD2. Trimming removed 2 bases from V and 1 base from J; junction bases left unmatched: 2. CDR3 length: 16 amino acids. Germline V CDR1 and CDR2: SGHTS, YDEGEE. The CDR3 DNA reads TGTGCCAGCAGCTTCGGACTAGCGGGGGCCCAAGAGACCCAGTACTTC. Translated, it gives CASSFGLAGAQETQYF.

This clonotype came up many times. The rearrangement links TRBV5-1 to TRBJ2-3; 8 bases match TRBD2. V was pared by 1 base and J by 4 bases, with 11 bases of the junction left unmatched. In germline, CDR1 is SGHRS, CDR2 YFSETQ. The length of the CDR3 is 17 residues. This CDR3 reads CASSLTGLDPGPDTQYF. The CDR3 DNA reads TGCGCCAGCAGCTTGACGGGACTAGACCCCGGCCCAGATACGCAGTATTTT.